This T cell receptor beta chain comes out of a study of T cell responses to AZD1222 COVID-19 vaccine. Study-wide findings and caveats: Close to half of all spike-specific TCRs reportedly target regions of the variants that are unmutated. Donors in the cohort were predominantly white British and more often female, and clonal diversity was possibly underestimated.

The method was immunoSEQ multiplex PCR; TCRdb's version includes in-frame clones alone and lacks a portion of them. Counted here are about 150,000 clones, around 90% occurring once; the ten biggest clones make up approximately 3.1%. V shed 3 bases and J shed 0 bases, with 6 bases lying between them. The CDR3 is 13 residues long. Germline loops: CDR1 SGHRS, CDR2 YFSETQ. A few counts support this clone. The antigen remains undetermined. The chain recombines TRBV5-1 with TRBJ1-1; D gene ambiguous. The sequence came from an adult in good health. The sequenced sample was peripheral blood, obtained on day 0 of AZD1222 vaccination. CDR3 DNA sequence: TGCGCCAGCAGCTCCGTGGTGAACACTGAAGCTTTCTTT. Its protein is CASSSVVNTEAFF.